These T cell receptor beta chains were read from a single sample in a study of control samples from healthy donors and cancer patients. Here immunoSEQ multiplex PCR was the method, and the copy in TCRdb shows in-frame clones only, minus some. The table records 400,000 to 450,000 clones, 90% of them present only once. What was sequenced was PBMCs. All receptors derive from a man aged 40-49 years with head and neck cancer. Each CDR3 is given with its conserved first and last residue. A D gene is named only where the DNA matches it firmly. Some rows have no size entry. The others give once, few or many, or a class for an expanded clone.

J gene,clone size,D gene,CDR3 length,V gene,CDR3 DNA,CDR3 protein
TRBJ1-2,NA,NA,18,TRBV30,TGTGCCTGGACCCACCCCTCCCCCCTTGGGGGGCCTGTCTATGGCTACACCTTC,CAWTHPSPLGGPVYGYTF
TRBJ1-6,NA,NA,17,TRBV28,TGTGCCAGCAGTTCCCCAGGGGCTAGCTCCTATAATTCACCCCTCCACTTT,CASSSPGASSYNSPLHF
TRBJ1-2,NA,NA,13,TRBV19,TGTGCCAGTAGGCTGGGGGTGGATCATGGCTACACCTTC,CASRLGVDHGYTF
TRBJ2-5,NA,NA,14,TRBV7-3,TGTGCCAGCAGCATTACTAGCTCGGAAGAGACCCAGTACTTC,CASSITSSEETQYF
TRBJ2-1,NA,TRBD2,14,TRBV19,TGTGCGGCTGGTGAGCGGGACTCCTACAATGAGCAGTTCTTC,CAAGERDSYNEQFF
TRBJ1-5,NA,TRBD1,14,TRBV10-2,TGCGCCAGCAGTGAGGCTCGACAGGGCCAGCCCCAGCATTTT,CASSEARQGQPQHF
TRBJ2-2,NA,TRBD1,16,TRBV11-2,TGTGCCAGCAGCAAACAGGGGGCGATGGGCACCGGGGAGCTGTTTTTT,CASSKQGAMGTGELFF
TRBJ2-5,NA,NA,16,TRBV14,TGTGCCAGCAGCCAGGGCTTTAGACCGTTCCAAGAGACCCAGTACTTC,CASSQGFRPFQETQYF
TRBJ1-5,NA,NA,12,TRBV12-3/TRBV12-4,TGTGCCAGCATGGTTCGGGATCAGCCCCAGCATTTT,CASMVRDQPQHF
TRBJ1-6,NA,NA,14,TRBV25-1,TGTGCCAGCAGTGGCGGGGGCTATAATTCACCCCTCCACTTT,CASSGGGYNSPLHF
TRBJ2-2,once,NA,15,TRBV7-9,TGTGCCAGCAGCTTAGCGGGCAAGAACACCGGGGAGCTGTTTTTT,CASSLAGKNTGELFF
TRBJ1-4,few,NA,15,TRBV5-1,TGCGCCAGCAGCTTGGCGCCGACAACTAATGAAAAACTGTTTTTT,CASSLAPTTNEKLFF
TRBJ2-7,once,TRBD1,14,TRBV28,TGTGCCAGCAGAGAGACAGGGGGGACCTACGAGCAGTACTTC,CASRETGGTYEQYF
TRBJ2-7,NA,NA,14,TRBV6-5,TGTGCCACCCCCCGGGACTTATACCCATACGAGCAGTACTTC,CATPRDLYPYEQYF
TRBJ2-7,NA,NA,14,TRBV7-9,TGTGCCAGCAGCCCTCGAGCAGCAGCCTACGAGCAGTACTTC,CASSPRAAAYEQYF
TRBJ1-1,NA,NA,14,TRBV19,TGTGCCAGTAGTATCGCAGGGGCACGGACTGAAGCTTTCTTT,CASSIAGARTEAFF
TRBJ2-5,NA,TRBD1,15,TRBV27,TGTGCCAGCAAAAGACTCACAGGGGGTGGAGAGACCCAGTACTTC,CASKRLTGGGETQYF
TRBJ1-5,once,NA,12,TRBV27,TGTGCCAGCAGTATTGGCAATCAGCCCCAGCATTTT,CASSIGNQPQHF
TRBJ1-5,NA,TRBD1,15,TRBV7-2,TGTGCCAGCAGCTTAGTTTTTAGCAGGGGGCAGCCCCAGCATTTT,CASSLVFSRGQPQHF
TRBJ1-1,NA,NA,14,TRBV9,TGTGCCAGCAGCGAGACCCAGGGTAACACTGAAGCTTTCTTT,CASSETQGNTEAFF
TRBJ2-1,NA,NA,16,TRBV11-2,TGTGCCAGCAGCTTAGTGGGTGGGAGGTTACGCAATGAGCAGTTCTTC,CASSLVGGRLRNEQFF
TRBJ2-3,once,TRBD2,17,TRBV4-1,TGCGCCAGCAGCCAAGGGACTAGCCCCGGAAGTGACGATACGCAGTATTTT,CASSQGTSPGSDDTQYF
TRBJ2-7,NA,TRBD2,15,TRBV13,TGTGCCAGCAGCTTAGATAAGGGAGTGGGAGGGGAGCAGTACTTC,CASSLDKGVGGEQYF
TRBJ2-2,NA,NA,12,TRBV28,TGTGCCAGCCGGACCCCCCCCGGGGAGCTGTTTTTT,CASRTPPGELFF
TRBJ1-6,NA,NA,14,TRBV10-1,TGCGCCAGCAGTGCATCCATAGAGAATTCACCCCTCCACTTT,CASSASIENSPLHF
TRBJ1-1,NA,NA,13,TRBV2,TGTGCCAGCAGTAATACAGGGTACACTGAAGCTTTCTTT,CASSNTGYTEAFF
TRBJ2-7,NA,NA,14,TRBV7-9,TGTGCCAGCAGCTCTTGGGACCGCTCCTACGAGCAGTACTTC,CASSSWDRSYEQYF
TRBJ2-5,NA,NA,14,TRBV14,TGTGCCAGCAGCCAAGTGGCCAGGCAAGAGACCCAGTACTTC,CASSQVARQETQYF
TRBJ1-5,NA,NA,15,TRBV9,TGTGCCAGCAGCGTAGGAGGGAATAGCAATCAGCCCCAGCATTTT,CASSVGGNSNQPQHF
TRBJ2-4,once,NA,12,TRBV12-3/TRBV12-4,TGTGCCAGCAGTGCGCCCGAGAGCCGTCAGTACTTC,CASSAPESRQYF
TRBJ2-7,NA,TRBD2,18,TRBV27,TGTGCCAGCAGTTTATCGGGGGGGTGGGGGACCGACTCCTACGAGCAGTACTTC,CASSLSGGWGTDSYEQYF
TRBJ2-1,NA,NA,14,TRBV7-8,TGTGCCAGCAGCTTAGCCCTAGCAGACAATGAGCAGTTCTTC,CASSLALADNEQFF